This TCR beta chain emerged from a study of OX40 agonist ivuxolimab in advanced cancers. Study-wide points: Relative to CD4+ cells, CD8+ T cells on average had more expanded clones.

Measured with immunoSEQ multiplex PCR; TCRdb has only the in-frame clones, and not every one. This repertoire shows 15,000 to 20,000 clones, 65% to 90% found once; its top ten account for just under 20%. Systemic immunosuppression or autoimmune disease history was grounds to exclude patients. Comment on this clone: Its specificity is unknown.

The sample was CD4+ or CD8+ T cells sorted from blood, taken in a trial of the OX40 agonist ivuxolimab. The TCR comes from an adult with an advanced solid tumor such as melanoma, head and neck, liver or kidney cancer.

CDR3 in amino acids: CASRGGKVNEQYF. As DNA, the CDR3 is TGTGCCAGCAGAGGGGGTAAGGTCAACGAGCAGTACTTC. The J gene is TRBJ2-7, the V gene TRBV28; tentatively, D is TRBD1 (6 bases). CDR1 is MDHEN, CDR2 SYDVKM, per germline. CDR3 length: 13 residues. The V and J ends lost 6 bases and 5 bases respectively, with 14 bases between them.